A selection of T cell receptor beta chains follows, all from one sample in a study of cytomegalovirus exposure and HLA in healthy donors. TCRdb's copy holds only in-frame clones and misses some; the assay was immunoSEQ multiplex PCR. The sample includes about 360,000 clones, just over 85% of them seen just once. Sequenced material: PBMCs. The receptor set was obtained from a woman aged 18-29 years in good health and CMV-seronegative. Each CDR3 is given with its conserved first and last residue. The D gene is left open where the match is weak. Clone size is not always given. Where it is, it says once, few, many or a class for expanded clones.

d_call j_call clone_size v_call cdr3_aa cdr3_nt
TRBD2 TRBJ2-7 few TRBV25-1 CASSGGLAVAYEQYF TGTGCCAGCAGTGGGGGACTAGCGGTGGCCTACGAGCAGTACTTC
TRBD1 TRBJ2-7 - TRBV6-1 CAISDYPGQGAQEQYF TGTGCCATCAGTGACTATCCGGGACAGGGGGCTCAAGAGCAGTACTTC
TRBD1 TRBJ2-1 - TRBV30 CAWAGQGKMGEQFF TGTGCCTGGGCGGGACAGGGGAAAATGGGTGAGCAGTTCTTC
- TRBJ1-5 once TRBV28 CASISGSHQPQHF TGTGCCAGCATCTCGGGGTCCCATCAGCCCCAGCATTTT
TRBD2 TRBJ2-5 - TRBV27 CASSAGLAGETQYF TGTGCCAGCAGTGCGGGACTAGCCGGGGAGACCCAGTACTTC
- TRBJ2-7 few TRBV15 CATSRGGPGEQYF TGTGCCACCAGCAGAGGAGGGCCGGGGGAGCAGTACTTC
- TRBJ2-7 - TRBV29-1 CSATDSYEQYF TGCAGCGCCACGGACAGCTACGAGCAGTACTTC
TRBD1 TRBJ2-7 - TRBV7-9 CASSYSTGGQAYEQYF TGTGCCAGCAGCTACAGTACTGGGGGACAGGCCTACGAGCAGTACTTC
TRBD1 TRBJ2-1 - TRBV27 CASISVTGTGGNEQFF TGTGCCAGCATCTCGGTTACCGGGACAGGGGGCAATGAGCAGTTCTTC
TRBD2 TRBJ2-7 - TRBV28 CASSLGFRGGAINEQYF TGTGCCAGCAGTTTAGGCTTTCGCGGGGGGGCAATCAACGAGCAGTACTTC
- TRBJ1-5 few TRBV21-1 CASSKAHGVGNQPQHF TGTGCCAGCAGCAAAGCTCACGGGGTCGGCAATCAGCCCCAGCATTTT
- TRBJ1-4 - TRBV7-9 CASSQKEGKLFF TGTGCCAGCAGCCAAAAGGAGGGAAAACTGTTTTTT
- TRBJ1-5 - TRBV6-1 CASSGRTPYSNQPQHF TGTGCCAGCAGTGGCCGGACACCTTATAGCAATCAGCCCCAGCATTTT
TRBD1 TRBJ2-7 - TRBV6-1 CASSVFSTGSYEQYF TGTGCCAGCAGTGTCTTTTCGACAGGGTCCTACGAGCAGTACTTC
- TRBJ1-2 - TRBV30 CAWSVGALNYGYTF TGTGCCTGGAGTGTTGGAGCTCTAAACTATGGCTACACCTTC
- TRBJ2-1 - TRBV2 CASTLASSYNEQFF TGTGCCAGCACCCTAGCGTCGAGTTACAATGAGCAGTTCTTC
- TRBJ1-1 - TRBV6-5 CASTKGQNTEAFF TGTGCCAGCACCAAGGGACAGAACACTGAAGCTTTCTTT
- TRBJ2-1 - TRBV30 CAWRWSRGYNEQFF TGTGCCTGGAGATGGAGCAGGGGTTACAATGAGCAGTTCTTC
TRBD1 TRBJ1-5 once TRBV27 CASSRGLSNQPQHF TGTGCCAGCAGCAGGGGGCTTAGCAATCAGCCCCAGCATTTT
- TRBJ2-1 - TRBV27 CASSFGYNEQFF TGTGCCAGCAGTTTCGGGTACAATGAGCAGTTCTTC
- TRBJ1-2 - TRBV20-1 CSNTGGYGYTF TGCAGTAATACAGGCGGCTATGGCTACACCTTC
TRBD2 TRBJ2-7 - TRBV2 CASSDLAGGIHEQYF TGTGCCAGCAGTGATTTAGCGGGAGGAATCCACGAGCAGTACTTC